This TCR beta chain was documented in a study of neurological immune-mediated disorders. Study results and caveats: The highest TCR clonal expansion occurred in HTLV-1-associated myelopathy; multiple sclerosis fell below healthy controls.

V shed 0 bases and J shed 3 bases, with 15 bases lying between them. This CDR3 has 17 amino acids. In germline, CDR1 is LGHDT, CDR2 YNNKEL (reference sequence). This clonotype was observed at least ten times. Its matching antigen is unknown. Sequencing of 15-18 subjects in each run yielded over 160 million TCR-beta sequences. TCRdb reanalysed the 5' RACE reads using MiXCR and keeps one entry per CDR3 protein. The repertoire holds approximately 30,000 distinct CDR3 sequences, with 20% to 25% as singletons. The specimen was PBMCs. This sequence was found in a woman aged 60-75 years in good health. This chain links TRBV3-1 with TRBJ2-1; no clear D gene. The CDR3 region has the DNA TGTGCCAGCAGCCAAGAAACCTCAACGTTCTACTACAATGAGCAGTTCTTC. This encodes CASSQETSTFYYNEQFF.